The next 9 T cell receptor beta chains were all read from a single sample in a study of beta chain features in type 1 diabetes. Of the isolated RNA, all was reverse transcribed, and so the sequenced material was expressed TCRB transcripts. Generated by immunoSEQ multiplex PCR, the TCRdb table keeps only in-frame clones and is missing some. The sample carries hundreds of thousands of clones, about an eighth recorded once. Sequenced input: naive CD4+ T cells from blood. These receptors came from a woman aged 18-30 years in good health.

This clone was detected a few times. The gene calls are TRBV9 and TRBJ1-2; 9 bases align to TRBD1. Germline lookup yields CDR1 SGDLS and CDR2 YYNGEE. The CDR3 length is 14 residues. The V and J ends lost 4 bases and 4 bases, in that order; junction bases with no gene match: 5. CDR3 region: CASSPRTGAYGYTF. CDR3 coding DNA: TGTGCCAGCAGCCCACGGACAGGGGCCTATGGCTACACCTTC. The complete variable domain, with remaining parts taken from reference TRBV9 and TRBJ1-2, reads DSGVTQTPKHLITATGQRVTLRCSPRSGDLSVYWYQQSLDQGLQFLIQYYNGEERAKGNILERFSAQQFPDLHSELNLSSLELGDSALYFCASSPRTGAYGYTFGSGTRLTVV.

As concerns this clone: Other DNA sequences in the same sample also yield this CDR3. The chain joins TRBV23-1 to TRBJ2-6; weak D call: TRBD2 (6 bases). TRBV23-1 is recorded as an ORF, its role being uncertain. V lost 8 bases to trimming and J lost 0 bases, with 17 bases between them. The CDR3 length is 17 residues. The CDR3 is CASRRGGEDSGANVLTF. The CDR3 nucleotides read TGCGCCAGCCGTCGGGGCGGGGAAGACTCTGGGGCCAACGTCCTGACTTTC.

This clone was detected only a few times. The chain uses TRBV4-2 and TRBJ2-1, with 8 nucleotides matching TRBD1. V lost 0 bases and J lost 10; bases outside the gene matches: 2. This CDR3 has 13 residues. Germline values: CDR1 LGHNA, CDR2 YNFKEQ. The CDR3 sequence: CASSQEWDREQFF. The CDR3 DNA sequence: TGTGCCAGCAGCCAAGAATGGGACAGGGAGCAGTTCTTC.

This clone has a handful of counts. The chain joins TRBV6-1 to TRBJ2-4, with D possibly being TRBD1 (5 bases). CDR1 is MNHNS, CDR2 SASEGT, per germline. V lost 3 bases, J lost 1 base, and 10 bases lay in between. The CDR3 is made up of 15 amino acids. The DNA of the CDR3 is TGTGCCAGCAGTGACAGGGCATGGGCCAAAAACATTCAGTACTTC. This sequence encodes CASSDRAWAKNIQYF.

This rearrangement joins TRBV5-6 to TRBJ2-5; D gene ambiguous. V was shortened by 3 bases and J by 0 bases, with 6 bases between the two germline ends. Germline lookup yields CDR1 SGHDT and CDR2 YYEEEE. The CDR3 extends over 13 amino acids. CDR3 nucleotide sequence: TGTGCCAGCAGCTCTATAGACCAAGAGACCCAGTACTTC. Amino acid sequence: CASSSIDQETQYF.

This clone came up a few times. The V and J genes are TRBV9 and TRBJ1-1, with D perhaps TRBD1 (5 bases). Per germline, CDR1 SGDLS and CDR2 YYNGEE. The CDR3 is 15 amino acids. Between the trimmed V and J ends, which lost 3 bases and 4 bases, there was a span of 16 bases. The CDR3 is CASSATRQGGTEAFF. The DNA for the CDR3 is TGTGCCAGCAGCGCAACAAGGCAGGGAGGCACTGAAGCTTTCTTT. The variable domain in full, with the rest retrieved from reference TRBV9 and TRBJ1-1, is DSGVTQTPKHLITATGQRVTLRCSPRSGDLSVYWYQQSLDQGLQFLIQYYNGEERAKGNILERFSAQQFPDLHSELNLSSLELGDSALYFCASSATRQGGTEAFFGQGTRLTVV.

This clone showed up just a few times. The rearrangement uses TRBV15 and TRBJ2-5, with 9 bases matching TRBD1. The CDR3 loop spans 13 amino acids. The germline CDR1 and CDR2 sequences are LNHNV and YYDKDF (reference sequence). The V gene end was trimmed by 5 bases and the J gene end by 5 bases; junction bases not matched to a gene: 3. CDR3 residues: CATSYTGGETQYF. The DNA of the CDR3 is TGTGCCACCAGCTATACAGGGGGCGAGACCCAGTACTTC.

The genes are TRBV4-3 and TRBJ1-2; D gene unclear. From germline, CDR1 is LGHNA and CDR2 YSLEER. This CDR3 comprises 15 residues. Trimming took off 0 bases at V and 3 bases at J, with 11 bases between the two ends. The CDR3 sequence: CASSQDHLGYYGYTF. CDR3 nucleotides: TGCGCCAGCAGCCAAGATCATTTGGGTTACTATGGCTACACCTTC.

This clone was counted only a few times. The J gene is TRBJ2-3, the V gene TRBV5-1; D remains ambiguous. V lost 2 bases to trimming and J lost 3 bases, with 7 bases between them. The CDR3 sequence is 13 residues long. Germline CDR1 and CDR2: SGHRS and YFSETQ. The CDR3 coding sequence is TGCGCCAGCAGCTTCTTCCGGACAGATACGCAGTATTTT. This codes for CASSFFRTDTQYF.